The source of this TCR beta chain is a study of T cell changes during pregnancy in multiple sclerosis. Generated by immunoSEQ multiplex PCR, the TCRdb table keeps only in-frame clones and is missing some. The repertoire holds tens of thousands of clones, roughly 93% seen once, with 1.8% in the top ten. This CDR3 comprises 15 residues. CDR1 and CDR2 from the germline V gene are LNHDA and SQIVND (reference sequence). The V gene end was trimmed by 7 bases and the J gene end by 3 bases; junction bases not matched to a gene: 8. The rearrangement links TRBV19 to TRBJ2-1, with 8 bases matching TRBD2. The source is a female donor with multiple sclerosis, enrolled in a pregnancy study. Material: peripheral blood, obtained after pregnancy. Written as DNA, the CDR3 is TGTGCCAGTACTCTTACTAGCGGAGGCTACAATGAGCAGTTCTTC. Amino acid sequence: CASTLTSGGYNEQFF.